This T cell receptor (beta chain) was identified during a study of blood T cell repertoires in COVID-19. Study details: From T cells, B-cell-depleted T cells, or PBMCs came the material, which was cDNA or gDNA.

Trimming removed 0 bases at V and 3 bases at J, with 8 bases between. Germline V lookup: CDR1 GTSNPN, CDR2 SVGIG (reference sequence). The CDR3 spans 13 residues. Libraries were prepared by immunoSEQ multiplex PCR; TCRdb keeps only in-frame clonotypes and omits some of them. The profile shows under 300,000 clones, 65% to 90% of them singletons. Sequencing input: peripheral blood. This sequence joins TRBV30 and TRBJ1-2; D gene ambiguous. This TCR was recovered from a man between 35 and 55 years old who had recovered from COVID-19. CDR3 coding DNA: TGTGCCTGGAGTGTATTCGGGGACTATGGCTACACCTTC. Protein sequence: CAWSVFGDYGYTF.